Sequencing of this TCR beta chain was carried out in a study of cytotoxic CD8 clonotypes in ibrutinib-treated CLL (TCRdb year 2021). Regarding the research as a whole: The cohort was composed of about 10 relapsed/refractory and around 14 treatment-naive patients; IGHV unmutated status was identified in fewer than 18 patients. Partial responses were observed in around 25 patients and complete responses in 2; after a median follow-up of 68 months, remission was maintained in 15 or so patients and progression was observed in approximately 12. The response samples were drawn at a median of around eleven months into treatment, with a range of about 6 to 40 months. Samples averaged approximately 250,000 productive templates and 94,082 productive rearrangements. Of the 86 people in the trial, about 27 had longitudinal samples available. Cryopreserved peripheral blood mononuclear cells were collected at three points: before therapy, at response, and at either sustained remission or disease progression. Overall results and qualifications from the work: Lymph node repertoires were not examined, and the timing of sampling was not matched between patients in sustained remission and those whose disease progressed. Clonality rose at ibrutinib response, remained stable during sustained remission, and dropped back toward baseline at progression. Public clonotypes were found to be uncommon and were observed to contract or remain stable during treatment; the increase in clonality was shown to reflect expansion of private clonotypes at ibrutinib response. Baseline clonality was found to be higher than that of age-matched healthy donors and was strongly correlated with circulating CD8+ T-cell counts.

Each clonotype received, on average, about 9.7x coverage in deep resolution sequencing performed on a MiSeq, where the target depth lay between 1 in 1 million and 1 in 200,000 T cells. The immunoSEQ hsTCRB Kit was used to generate the TCR beta libraries. The authors processed their data as follows. Data were analyzed with ImmunoSEQ Data Assistant and ImmunoSEQ Analyzer, with V, D and J genes assigned per IMGT definitions. Clonality, with values ranging from 0 to 1, was calculated as one minus the normalized Shannon entropy of productive rearrangement frequencies. Only overrepresented clonotypes making up at least 0.05% of each patient's repertoire were included in the public clonotype analysis. Repertoires from 10 to 15 age-matched healthy donors in immuneACCESS were used as clonality controls. TCRdb took this table from immuneACCESS and kept in-frame rearrangements with V and J called. Such tables lack part of the clones; where checked against another copy, unresolved V genes explain under half of the gap, and the rest is unexplained. V and J calls and clone size are given by that table; D and trimming were obtained from the DNA. The sample table contains over 20,000 clones; only one count was recorded for roughly 75% of them. The ten largest account for approximately 7.3% of the sample.

Around 1.8 micrograms of genomic DNA were extracted from cryopreserved PBMCs for TCR beta library preparation. Longitudinal blood samples from CLL patients receiving ibrutinib monotherapy were subjected to high-throughput TCR beta sequencing. The patients took part in an open-label, single-center phase 2 trial of ibrutinib monotherapy. Turning to this clone: The target of this receptor is not known. Base qualities were left out, and no much larger clone turns up one base away.

V lost 3 bases and J lost 2 bases; the stretch between them is 7 bases long. The CDR3 covers 13 residues, taking in both the cysteine and the phenylalanine. The read is trimmed to its CDR3 DNA, 39 bases read in frame from base 1. According to the germline V gene, CDR1 reads SGHNT and CDR2 reads YENEEA. This sequence uses TRBV11-3 and TRBJ1-1; too little of a D gene remains to name it. The receptor was isolated from a human donor with chronic lymphocytic leukemia. The specimen was PBMCs, collected before ibrutinib treatment. The CDR3 loop reads CASSLDPNTEAFF. The nucleotide sequence reads TGTGCCAGCAGCTTGGACCCTAACACTGAAGCTTTCTTT. The CDR3, completed at both ends by the reference TRBV11-3 and TRBJ1-1 genes, gives the full variable domain EAGVVQSPRYKIIEKKQPVAFWCNPISGHNTLYWYLQNLGQGPELLIRYENEEAVDDSQLPKDRFSAERLKGVDSTLKIQPAELGDSAVYLCASSLDPNTEAFFGQGTRLTVV.